The 27 T cell receptor beta chains reported below all come from one sample, sequenced in a study of shared clonotypes between healthy human individuals. Measured with immunoSEQ multiplex PCR; TCRdb has only the in-frame clones, and not every one. Of about 700,000 clones in the sample, just over 90% were seen once. CD45RO-negative, CCR7-selected cells formed the naive CD8 fraction, which excluded terminally differentiated effector memory CD45RA+ cells. Material: naive CD8+ T cells sorted from blood. Every receptor here comes from a man aged 25 to 40 in good health.

The chain recombines TRBV19 with TRBJ2-2, with D hard to call. This CDR3 region has 16 residues. Germline V lookup: CDR1 LNHDA, CDR2 SQIVND (reference sequence). Deletions cut 3 bases from V and 1 base from J, with 12 bases between. This CDR3 is CASSMWRLGNTGELFF. In DNA, the CDR3 is TGTGCCAGTAGTATGTGGCGCTTAGGGAACACCGGGGAGCTGTTTTTT.

This clone has just a few counts. The chain carries TRBV7-9 and TRBJ1-1; maybe TRBD1 (6 bases). Germline-derived CDR1 and CDR2 are SEHNR and FQNEAQ (reference sequence). V was clipped by 4 bases and J by 1 base, with 10 bases between them. There are 14 residues in the CDR3. The CDR3 nucleotides are TGTGCCAGCAGCTCGACAGGATCGAACACTGAAGCTTTCTTT. Translating it yields CASSSTGSNTEAFF.

The CDR3 coding sequence is TGTGCCAGCTTCCCTACCGGGACTCCGAATGAGCAGTACTTC. As protein: CASFPTGTPNEQYF. The chain has TRBV7-9 and TRBJ2-7; D is perhaps TRBD2 (6 bases). Per germline, CDR1 SEHNR and CDR2 FQNEAQ (reference sequence). Deletions cut 8 bases from V and 7 bases from J, with 21 bases between. This CDR3 is built from 14 residues.

Concerning this clone: The junction differs from germline at one of its ends, possibly a read error. This chain connects TRBV9 to TRBJ2-3; TRBD1 might be the D (6 bases). The CDR3 totals 12 residues. Germline-derived CDR1 and CDR2 are SGDLS and YYNGEE. The CDR3 sequence: CASSGDTATQYF. Written as DNA, the CDR3 is TGTGCCAGCAGCGGGGACACAGCTACGCAGTATTTT. The full variable domain, in which reference TRBV9 and TRBJ2-3 provide the parts outside the CDR3, is DSGVTQTPKHLITATGQRVTLRCSPRSGDLSVYWYQQSLDQGLQFLIQYYNGEERAKGNILERFSAQQFPDLHSELNLSSLELGDSALYFCASSGDTATQYFGPGTRLTVL.

This chain joins TRBV13 and TRBJ2-2, with a tentative D call TRBD2 (6 bases). The CDR3 is 16 amino acids. Deletions cut 3 bases from V and 2 bases from J, with 13 bases between. Germline CDR1 and CDR2: PRHDT and FYEKMQ (reference sequence). CDR3 bases: TGTGCCAGCAGCTTGCAGCTAGCGCAAAACACCGGGGAGCTGTTTTTT. Its translation: CASSLQLAQNTGELFF. The full variable domain, with the rest looked up from reference TRBV13 and TRBJ2-2, is AAGVIQSPRHLIKEKRETATLKCYPIPRHDTVYWYQQGPGQDPQFLISFYEKMQSDKGSIPDRFSAQQFSDYHSELNMSSLELGDSALYFCASSLQLAQNTGELFFGEGSRLTVL.

The chain has TRBV7-8 and TRBJ1-4; no definite D call. Trimming shortened V by 10 bases and J by 0 bases, and 18 bases separated the two germline ends. This CDR3 contains 16 residues. CDR1 and CDR2 (germline): SGHVS, FQNEAQ. CDR3 nucleotides: TGTGCCACCGCGCGGACGGAGCGGGCAACTAATGAAAAACTGTTTTTT. It specifies CATARTERATNEKLFF.

The chain carries TRBV2 and TRBJ2-7; 7 bases are shared with TRBD2. Germline-derived CDR1 and CDR2 are SNHLY and FYNNEI. V was pared by 8 bases and J by 2 bases, with 6 bases of the junction left unmatched. This CDR3 has 13 residues. CDR3 bases: TGTGCCAGCCGCCGGCGGGGGACCTACGAGCAGTACTTC. It encodes CASRRRGTYEQYF.

This clone was detected only once. The chain has TRBV4-3 and TRBJ2-7; TRBD1 matches at 8 bases. Germline V gene data show CDR1 as LGHNA and CDR2 as YSLEER. Losses at the gene ends were 6 bases for V and 3 bases for J; bases not matched to a gene: 7. The CDR3 covers 14 residues. CDR3 sequence: CASSPTGGHYEQYF. For the CDR3, the DNA is TGCGCCAGCAGTCCTACAGGGGGTCACTACGAGCAGTACTTC.

V is TRBV28 and J is TRBJ1-5; D may be TRBD1 (5 bases). V shed 4 bases and J shed 2 bases, with 9 bases lying between them. Germline assignment: CDR1 MDHEN and CDR2 SYDVKM. CDR3 size: 14 residues. CDR3 DNA sequence: TGTGCCAGCAGTTCCAGGGAACGCAATCAGCCCCAGCATTTT. Protein: CASSSRERNQPQHF.

The V and J genes are TRBV5-8 and TRBJ2-7, with 14 bases identical to TRBD2. This CDR3 is built from 15 residues. After removal of 3 bases from V and 5 bases from J, the junction contained 4 bases not matched to a gene. Germline CDR1 SGHTS, CDR2 YDEGEE. The CDR3 spells CASSWGLAGVDEQYF. CDR3 in DNA: TGTGCCAGCAGCTGGGGACTAGCGGGAGTCGACGAGCAGTACTTC.

This clone was counted a single time. The chain joins TRBV10-3 to TRBJ2-1; TRBD1 might be the D (6 bases). Looked up from germline, CDR1 is ENHRY and CDR2 is SYGVKD. The CDR3 runs 11 residues. Trimming stripped 7 bases from V and 8 bases from J, with 9 bases between. For the CDR3, the DNA is TGTGCCATCACGTCAGGGGATGAGCAGTTCTTC. It is translated as CAITSGDEQFF.

The gene calls are TRBV10-3 and TRBJ2-1; possible D gene TRBD2, 6 bases. This CDR3 comprises 17 residues. Trimming shortened V by 7 bases and J by 2 bases, and 21 bases separated the two germline ends. Per germline, CDR1 ENHRY and CDR2 SYGVKD. CDR3 residues: CAINARGMTRAYNEQFF. The CDR3 DNA follows: TGTGCCATCAATGCCCGGGGGATGACTAGGGCCTACAATGAGCAGTTCTTC.

The chain links TRBV4-3 to TRBJ1-5; the D gene is possibly TRBD1 (6 bases). The CDR3 contains 15 residues. The germline CDR1 and CDR2 sequences are LGHNA and YSLEER. The germline V and J ends were trimmed by 4 bases and 2 bases, with 12 bases remaining between them. CDR3 sequence reads: CASSPDRWGNQPQHF. In DNA, the CDR3 is TGCGCCAGCAGCCCAGACAGGTGGGGCAATCAGCCCCAGCATTTT.

This clone has more than one count but fewer than ten. This chain joins TRBV14 and TRBJ1-1; possible D gene TRBD1, 5 bases. This CDR3 contains 14 residues. Germline V gives CDR1 SGHDN, CDR2 FVKESK. V was cut by 0 bases and J by 5 bases, with 10 bases left in between. The CDR3 reads CASSQDFGATEAFF. The CDR3 nucleotides read TGTGCCAGCAGCCAAGATTTTGGGGCGACTGAAGCTTTCTTT.

V and J are TRBV4-2 and TRBJ2-7; D ambiguous. Germline values: CDR1 LGHNA, CDR2 YNFKEQ. The CDR3 runs to 14 residues. V lost 0 bases to trimming and J lost 3 bases, with 9 bases between them. The CDR3 bases are TGTGCCAGCAGCCAAGATCCAACTGGCTACGAGCAGTACTTC. It specifies CASSQDPTGYEQYF.

The J gene is TRBJ2-1, the V gene TRBV19; D may be TRBD2 (6 bases). CDR1 is LNHDA and CDR2 is SQIVND in the germline V gene (reference sequence). The CDR3 is 18 amino acids. The ends were cut back, 5 bases at V and 2 bases at J, with 22 bases in the middle. CDR3 in amino acids: CASSAGRFRASAYNEQFF. CDR3 bases: TGTGCCAGTAGTGCTGGCCGTTTTAGGGCTAGCGCCTACAATGAGCAGTTCTTC.

The V and J genes are TRBV5-4 and TRBJ2-1; tentatively, D is TRBD2 (6 bases). The CDR3 totals 15 residues. Germline assignment: CDR1 SGHNT and CDR2 YYREEE (reference sequence). V was trimmed by 2 bases and J by 6 bases, leaving 15 bases between them. The CDR3 DNA sequence: TGTGCCAGCAGCTTCAAAGGGGACGGGGGCAATGAGCAGTTCTTC. Translating it yields CASSFKGDGGNEQFF.

The CDR3 DNA reads as TGTGCCAGCAGCTGGGGTTTGGGGGAGAAGGGATACGAGCAGTACTTC. It codes for CASSWGLGEKGYEQYF. The chain has TRBV5-5 and TRBJ2-7; D may be TRBD1 or TRBD2 (5 bases each). Germline V gene lookup returns CDR1 SGHKS and CDR2 YYEKEE (reference sequence). With 3 bases removed from V and 4 bases from J, the gap between germline ends came to 20 bases. This CDR3 spans 16 amino acids.

The gene calls are TRBV11-2 and TRBJ2-7; 8 nucleotides line up with TRBD2. This CDR3 comprises 17 residues. The junction had 11 bases not matched to a gene; V was cut back by 0 bases and J by 4 bases. The germline CDR1 and CDR2 sequences are SGHAT and FQNNGV. CDR3 DNA: TGTGCCAGCAGCTTAGAGCCGCTTGGTAGCGGGAAGTACGAGCAGTACTTC. The encoded protein is CASSLEPLGSGKYEQYF.

The gene calls are TRBV2 and TRBJ2-1; 8 bases are shared with TRBD2. J lost 7 bases, V lost 4 bases, and 9 bases had no gene match. Germline CDR1 reads SNHLY; CDR2 reads FYNNEI. The CDR3 runs 15 residues. The CDR3: CASSGISAGGNEQFF. The CDR3 coding sequence is TGTGCCAGCAGTGGAATTAGCGCGGGGGGTAATGAGCAGTTCTTC.

The rearrangement joins TRBV13 to TRBJ1-2; 8 nucleotides match TRBD1. From germline, CDR1 is PRHDT and CDR2 FYEKMQ (reference sequence). The CDR3 has 15 residues. The junction had 13 bases not matched to a gene; V was cut back by 5 bases and J by 8 bases. The CDR3 DNA reads TGTGCCAGCAGCCTCCCAAATGGACAGGGAGTCGGCTACACCTTC. Translated: CASSLPNGQGVGYTF.

The chain carries TRBV28 and TRBJ2-7, with 9 bases fitting TRBD1. V dropped 6 bases and J dropped 2; count of bases not matched to a gene: 14. CDR1 is MDHEN, CDR2 SYDVKM, per germline. The CDR3 contains 17 residues. Here the CDR3 reads CASSFSPDRGEAYEQYF. CDR3 nucleotide sequence: TGTGCCAGCAGCTTCTCGCCCGACAGGGGGGAGGCCTACGAGCAGTACTTC.

The V gene is TRBV7-9, the J gene TRBJ2-1, with a weak D call TRBD1 (5 bases). Trimming pared 3 bases from V and 2 bases from J, leaving 8 bases between. The CDR3 consists of 14 residues. Germline CDR1 and CDR2: SEHNR and FQNEAQ (reference sequence). In nucleotides, the CDR3 is TGTGCCAGCAGCTTTGTCAGGGCCTACAATGAGCAGTTCTTC. Its translation: CASSFVRAYNEQFF.

V and J are TRBV25-1 and TRBJ2-4, with D unclear. The CDR3 totals 11 residues. Trimming pared 4 bases from V and 6 bases from J, leaving 4 bases between. Germline values: CDR1 MGHDK, CDR2 SYGVNS. The CDR3 loop reads CASSVGNIQYF. For the CDR3, the DNA is TGTGCCAGCAGTGTCGGAAACATTCAGTACTTC.

This chain uses TRBV6-5 with TRBJ2-7; 11 bases map to TRBD2. Looked up from germline, CDR1 is MNHEY and CDR2 is SVGAGI. Trimming took 7 bases from V and 4 from J; bases not matched to a gene: 9. This CDR3 has 15 amino acids. CDR3 nucleotide sequence: TGTGCCAGCAAGGTAGCGGGAGGGCCTCAGTACGAGCAGTACTTC. Encoded protein: CASKVAGGPQYEQYF.

J is TRBJ2-1 and V is TRBV10-3; D is possibly TRBD2 (6 bases). Germline assignment: CDR1 ENHRY and CDR2 SYGVKD. The length of the CDR3 is 16 residues. The V end lost 3 bases, the J end lost 4 bases, and 16 bases lay between the germline ends. The CDR3 loop reads CAISDLGTGLYNEQFF. CDR3 sequence (DNA): TGTGCCATCAGTGACCTCGGGACTGGACTATACAATGAGCAGTTCTTC.

The chain carries TRBV5-4 and TRBJ2-4; 8 bases map to TRBD2. The CDR3 spans 16 residues. Looked up from germline, CDR1 is SGHNT and CDR2 is YYREEE (reference sequence). Trimming cost V 4 bases and J 6 bases; bases outside gene matches: 12. The CDR3 region has the DNA TGTGCCAGCAGCAGAAAACCGGGACTAGATAGAAACATTCAGTACTTC. Its protein is CASSRKPGLDRNIQYF. The full variable domain, with the rest looked up from reference TRBV5-4 and TRBJ2-4, is ETGVTQSPTHLIKTRGQQVTLRCSSQSGHNTVSWYQQALGQGPQFIFQYYREEENGRGNFPPRFSGLQFPNYSSELNVNALELDDSALYLCASSRKPGLDRNIQYFGAGTRLSVL.